These T cell receptor beta chains were read from a single sample in a study of CD8+CD57+ T cells in acquired aplastic anemia. MiXCR was run by TCRdb on the reads, yielding one entry per CDR3 protein. The sample comprises roughly 130,000 distinct CDR3 sequences, roughly 50% of which are singletons, and 2% to 3% rests with the top ten. What was sequenced was sorted CD4+, CD8+, or CD8+CD57+ T cells (not recorded which) from PBMCs. The receptor set was obtained from a human donor in good health, serving as a control. Each CDR3 is given with its conserved first and last residue. Fields, in order: J gene, clone size, V gene, D gene, CDR3 DNA, CDR3 protein. A D gene is named only where the DNA matches it firmly. Expanded clones get a size class; other rows say once, few or many, or leave the size out.

TRBJ1-1,many,TRBV7-2,TRBD1,TGTGCCAGCAGCCCGCCTTCGACAGGGAGTGGTTACACTGAAGCTTTCTTT,CASSPPSTGSGYTEAFF
TRBJ2-3,many,TRBV19,.,TGTGCCACCAAGAACCGGGGGCAAACAGATACGCAGTATTTT,CATKNRGQTDTQYF
TRBJ1-6,.,TRBV20-1,.,TGCAGTGCTAGGTGGGGCGGGAGCTCCTATAATTCACCCCTCCACTTT,CSARWGGSSYNSPLHF
TRBJ1-5,many,TRBV19,.,TGTGCCAGTAGTACCCCACAGGGAAGAGGGAATCAGCCCCAGCATTTT,CASSTPQGRGNQPQHF
TRBJ1-2,.,TRBV24-1,.,TGTGCCACCAGTGATCCGGGACTGAACTATGGCTACACCTTC,CATSDPGLNYGYTF
TRBJ1-1,once,TRBV2,.,TGTGCCAGCACTCCACGGGGACTATTGAACACTGAAGCTTTCTTT,CASTPRGLLNTEAFF
TRBJ1-1,.,TRBV19,.,TGTGCCAGTAGTATTCTACACGGGAGCACTGAAGCTCTCTTT,CASSILHGSTEALF
TRBJ1-1,many,TRBV20-1,.,TGCAGTGCTAGCCGGGGAAGTAACACTGAAGCTTTCTTT,CSASRGSNTEAFF
TRBJ2-2,few,TRBV5-4,.,TGTGCCAGCAGCTTGCAGGCACAGTCCACCGGGGAGCTGTTTTTT,CASSLQAQSTGELFF
TRBJ2-1,once,TRBV24-1,TRBD2,TGTGCCACCAGTGATTCCGGACTAGCTCCAATGAGGGCGTTCTTC,CATSDSGLAPMRAFF
TRBJ2-5,many,TRBV12-3/TRBV12-4,.,TGTGCCAGCAGTTTAGGGGGACGGCAACAAGAGACCCAGTACTTC,CASSLGGRQQETQYF
TRBJ2-7,.,TRBV7-2,TRBD1,TGTGCCAGCAGCCGTGAGGGACAGGGGAGCGAGCAGTACTTC,CASSREGQGSEQYF
TRBJ2-1,.,TRBV2,TRBD2,TGTGCCAGCAGTGAATCATGGAGCGGGGGAACGGAGCAGTTCTTC,CASSESWSGGTEQFF
TRBJ1-2,.,TRBV6-1,.,TGTGCCAGCAGGCTTTTACAGACTAACTATGGCTACACCTTC,CASRLLQTNYGYTF
TRBJ1-1,many,TRBV11-1,.,TGTGCCAGCAGCTTACAAGGGAGGGTTAACACTGAAGCTTTCTTT,CASSLQGRVNTEAFF
TRBJ1-2,many,TRBV2,.,TGTGCCAGCAGTAAATCCTACAGGAGCCAGAACTATGGCTACACCTTC,CASSKSYRSQNYGYTF
TRBJ1-5,.,TRBV10-3,.,TGTGCCAGCAGTGAGGGGGGCAGGGACTTAAATCAGCCCCAGCATTTT,CASSEGGRDLNQPQHF
TRBJ2-7,many,TRBV2,.,TGTGCCAGCAGTGAAGGGACAGACTACGAGCAGTACTTC,CASSEGTDYEQYF
TRBJ2-7,.,TRBV11-2,TRBD2,TGTGCCAGCAGCTTAGAGTATGGGAGGGTCTACGAGCAGTACTTC,CASSLEYGRVYEQYF
TRBJ2-1,many,TRBV7-2,.,TGTGCCAGCAGCCTCGACAGCAATGAGCAGTTCTTC,CASSLDSNEQFF
TRBJ1-6,many,TRBV4-2,.,TGTGCCAGCAGCCGCGCGTCACAGGCTCGTAATAATTCACCCCTCCACTTT,CASSRASQARNNSPLHF